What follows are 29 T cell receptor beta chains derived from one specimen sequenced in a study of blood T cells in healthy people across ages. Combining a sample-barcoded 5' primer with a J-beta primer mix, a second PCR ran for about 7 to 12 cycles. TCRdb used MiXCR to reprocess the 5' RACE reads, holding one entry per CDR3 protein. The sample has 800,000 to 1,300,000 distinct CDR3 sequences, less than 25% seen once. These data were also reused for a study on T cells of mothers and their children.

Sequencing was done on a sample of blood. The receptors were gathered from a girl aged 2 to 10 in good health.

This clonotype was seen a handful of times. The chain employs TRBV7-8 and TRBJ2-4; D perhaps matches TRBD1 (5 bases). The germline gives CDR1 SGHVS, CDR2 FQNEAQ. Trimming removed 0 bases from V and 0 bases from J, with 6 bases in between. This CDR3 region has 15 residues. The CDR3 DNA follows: TGTGCCAGCAGCTTAGCTCAGGGAGCCAAAAACATTCAGTACTTC. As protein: CASSLAQGAKNIQYF. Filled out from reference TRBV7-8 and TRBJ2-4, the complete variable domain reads GAGVSQSPRYKVAKRGQDVALRCDPISGHVSLFWYQQALGQGPEFLTYFQNEAQLDKSGLPSDRFFAERPEGSVSTLKIQRTQQEDSAVYLCASSLAQGAKNIQYFGAGTRLSVL.

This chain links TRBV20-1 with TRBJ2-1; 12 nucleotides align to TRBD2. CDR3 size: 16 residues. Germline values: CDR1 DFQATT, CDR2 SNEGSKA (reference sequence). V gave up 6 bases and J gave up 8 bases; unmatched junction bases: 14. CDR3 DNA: TGCAGTGCAACTAGCGGGGGGTTCCGTGGGTTCGATGAGCAGTTCTTC. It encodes CSATSGGFRGFDEQFF.

The CDR3, as DNA: TGCGCCAGCAGCCAAGAAGATGGGAACACTGAAGCTTTCTTT. It specifies CASSQEDGNTEAFF. The chain links TRBV4-1 to TRBJ1-1; D call uncertain. From germline, CDR1 is MGHRA and CDR2 YSYEKL. The V end lost 0 bases, the J end lost 1 base, and 6 bases lay between the germline ends. The length of the CDR3 is 14 residues.

The CDR3 loop is CASSLPTWGQYF. The CDR3 DNA sequence: TGTGCCAGCAGCCTCCCGACCTGGGGGCAGTACTTC. The genes are TRBV7-9 and TRBJ2-7; D not certain. Deletions cut 5 bases from V and 9 bases from J, with 14 bases between. CDR1 is SEHNR, CDR2 FQNEAQ, per germline (reference sequence). The CDR3 runs 12 residues.

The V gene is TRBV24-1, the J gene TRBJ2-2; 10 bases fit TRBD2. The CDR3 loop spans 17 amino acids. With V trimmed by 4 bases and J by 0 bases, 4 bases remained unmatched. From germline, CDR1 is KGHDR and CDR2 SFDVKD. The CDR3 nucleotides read TGTGCCACCAGTGAACTAGCGGGGCACGCGAACACCGGGGAGCTGTTTTTT. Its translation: CATSELAGHANTGELFF.

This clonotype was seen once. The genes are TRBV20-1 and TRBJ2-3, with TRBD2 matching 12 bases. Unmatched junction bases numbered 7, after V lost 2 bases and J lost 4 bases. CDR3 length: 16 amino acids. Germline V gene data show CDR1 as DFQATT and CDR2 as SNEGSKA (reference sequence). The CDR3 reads CSARPSGGARPDTQYF. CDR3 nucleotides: TGCAGTGCTAGACCTAGCGGGGGGGCCCGGCCAGATACGCAGTATTTT.

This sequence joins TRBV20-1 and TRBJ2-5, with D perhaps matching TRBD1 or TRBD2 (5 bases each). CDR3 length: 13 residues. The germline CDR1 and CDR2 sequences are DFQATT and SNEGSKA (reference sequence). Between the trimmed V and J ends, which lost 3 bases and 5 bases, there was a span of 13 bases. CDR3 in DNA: TGCAGTGCTAGCGCCACCGGGACGGAGACCCAGTACTTC. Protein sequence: CSASATGTETQYF.

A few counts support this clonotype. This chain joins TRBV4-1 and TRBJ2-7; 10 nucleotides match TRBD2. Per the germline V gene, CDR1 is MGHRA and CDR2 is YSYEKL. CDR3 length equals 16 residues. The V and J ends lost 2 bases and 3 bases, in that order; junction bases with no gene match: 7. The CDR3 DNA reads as TGCGCCAGCAGCCAACGACTACTAGCGGGATACTACGAGCAGTACTTC. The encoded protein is CASSQRLLAGYYEQYF.

CDR3 bases: TGTGCCAGCAGCGACACAGGGCTAGGGGACACTGAAGCTTTCTTT. Its protein is CASSDTGLGDTEAFF. The rearrangement links TRBV7-9 to TRBJ1-1; possibly TRBD1 for D (6 bases). This CDR3 comprises 15 residues. Trimming removed 5 bases at V and 3 bases at J, with 16 bases between. Germline V CDR1 and CDR2: SEHNR, FQNEAQ (reference sequence).

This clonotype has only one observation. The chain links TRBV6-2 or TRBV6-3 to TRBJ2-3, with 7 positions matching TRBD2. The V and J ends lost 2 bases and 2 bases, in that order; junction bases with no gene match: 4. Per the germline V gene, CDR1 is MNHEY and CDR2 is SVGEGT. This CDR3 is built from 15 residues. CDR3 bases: TGTGCCAGCAGTTACGGGGGAGGGGACACAGATACGCAGTATTTT. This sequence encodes CASSYGGGDTDTQYF.

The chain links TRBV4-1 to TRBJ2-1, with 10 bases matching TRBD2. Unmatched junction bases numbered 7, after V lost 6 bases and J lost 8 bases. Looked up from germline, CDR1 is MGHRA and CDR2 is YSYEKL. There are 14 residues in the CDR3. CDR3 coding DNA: TGCGCCAGCAGATGGGAAGCGGGAGGGGATGAGCAGTTCTTC. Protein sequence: CASRWEAGGDEQFF.

CDR3 nucleotides: TGTGCCACCGACGGGGGATTGGATGAGCAGTTCTTC. It codes for CATDGGLDEQFF. This chain connects TRBV13 to TRBJ2-5; TRBD2 might be the D (6 bases). The DNA matches TRBJ2-1 better at its end, which makes the J call doubtful. Germline loops: CDR1 PRHDT, CDR2 FYEKMQ (reference sequence). The CDR3 sequence is 12 residues long.

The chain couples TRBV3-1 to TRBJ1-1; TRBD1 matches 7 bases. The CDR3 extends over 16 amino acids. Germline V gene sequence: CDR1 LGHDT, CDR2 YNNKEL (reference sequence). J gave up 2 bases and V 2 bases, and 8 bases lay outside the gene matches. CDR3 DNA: TGTGCCAGCAGCCAATCGGGACAGCGAGCTAACACTGAAGCTTTCTTT. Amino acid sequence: CASSQSGQRANTEAFF.

The chain's CDR3 is CASSLGLEVDGYTF. In DNA form, the CDR3 reads TGCGCCAGCAGCTTAGGACTGGAGGTTGATGGCTACACCTTC. The gene calls are TRBV5-1 and TRBJ1-2, with no clear D. This CDR3 is built from 14 residues. Germline V CDR1 and CDR2: SGHRS, YFSETQ. The V and J ends lost 2 bases and 6 bases respectively, with 14 bases between them.

Here the CDR3 DNA reads TGTGCCAGCAGCCCCGGGACAGGAATCTATGGCTACACCTTC. This codes for CASSPGTGIYGYTF. The chain is built from TRBV3-1 and TRBJ1-2, with 8 bases lining up with TRBD1. This CDR3 has 14 amino acids. Germline V gene sequence: CDR1 LGHDT, CDR2 YNNKEL (reference sequence). V trimming: 4 bases; J trimming: 4 bases; junction bases outside the gene matches: 5.

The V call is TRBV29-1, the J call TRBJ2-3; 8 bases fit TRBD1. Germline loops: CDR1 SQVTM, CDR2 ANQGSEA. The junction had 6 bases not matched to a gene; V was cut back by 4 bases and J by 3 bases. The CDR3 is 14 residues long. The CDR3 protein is CSVVVGDRTDTQYF. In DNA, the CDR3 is TGCAGCGTTGTGGTGGGGGACAGGACAGATACGCAGTATTTT.

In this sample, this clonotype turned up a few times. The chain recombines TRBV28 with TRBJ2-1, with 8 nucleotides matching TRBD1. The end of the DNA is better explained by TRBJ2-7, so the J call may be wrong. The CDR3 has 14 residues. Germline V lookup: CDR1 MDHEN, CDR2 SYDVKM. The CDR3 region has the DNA TGTGCCAGCAGTGAACAGGGGGACGACTACGAGCAGTACTTC. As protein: CASSEQGDDYEQYF.

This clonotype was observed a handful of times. This CDR3 is CASSLGGLDEQYF. In nucleotides, the CDR3 is TGCGCCAGCAGCTTAGGGGGATTGGACGAGCAGTACTTC. The chain couples TRBV5-1 to TRBJ2-5; TRBD1 is a possible D gene (6 bases). With the DNA end fitting TRBJ2-7 better, the J assignment may be wrong. The germline V gene has CDR1 SGHRS and CDR2 YFSETQ. CDR3 length: 13 residues.

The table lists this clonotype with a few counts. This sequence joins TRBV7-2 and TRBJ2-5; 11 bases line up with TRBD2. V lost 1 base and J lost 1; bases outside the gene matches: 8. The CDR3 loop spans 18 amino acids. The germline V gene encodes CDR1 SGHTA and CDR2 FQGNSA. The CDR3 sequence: CASSLVVLLAGAQETQYF. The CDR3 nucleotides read TGTGCCAGCAGCTTAGTCGTTTTACTAGCGGGGGCCCAAGAGACCCAGTACTTC. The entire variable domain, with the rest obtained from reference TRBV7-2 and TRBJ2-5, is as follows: GAGVSQSPSNKVTEKGKDVELRCDPISGHTALYWYRQSLGQGLEFLIYFQGNSAPDKSGLPSDRFSAERTGGSVSTLTIQRTQQEDSAVYLCASSLVVLLAGAQETQYFGPGTRLLVL.

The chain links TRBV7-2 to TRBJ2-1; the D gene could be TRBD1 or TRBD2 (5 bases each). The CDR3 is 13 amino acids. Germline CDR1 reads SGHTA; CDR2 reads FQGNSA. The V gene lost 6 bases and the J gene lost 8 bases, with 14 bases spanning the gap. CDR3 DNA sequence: TGTGCCAGCAGGAGGGCCCTGGGGGATGAGCAGTTCTTC. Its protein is CASRRALGDEQFF.

DNA of the CDR3: TGTGCCAGCAGCTTCCCCAAAAACATTCAGTACTTC. The encoded protein is CASSFPKNIQYF. V gene TRBV7-9 combines with J gene TRBJ2-4; D is uncertain. Germline V CDR1 and CDR2: SEHNR, FQNEAQ (reference sequence). The CDR3 is 12 amino acids. Trimming left V 3 bases short and J 2 bases short, with 2 bases between.

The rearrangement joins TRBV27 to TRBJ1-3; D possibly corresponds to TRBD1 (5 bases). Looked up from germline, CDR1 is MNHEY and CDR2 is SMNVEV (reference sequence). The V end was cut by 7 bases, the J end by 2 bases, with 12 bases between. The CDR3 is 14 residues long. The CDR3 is CASTRGRAGNTIYF. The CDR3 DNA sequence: TGTGCCAGCACGAGGGGCCGAGCTGGAAACACCATATATTTT.

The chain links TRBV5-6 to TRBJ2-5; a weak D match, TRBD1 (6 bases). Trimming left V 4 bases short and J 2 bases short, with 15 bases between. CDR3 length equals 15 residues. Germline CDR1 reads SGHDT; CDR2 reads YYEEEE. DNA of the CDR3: TGTGCCAGCAGCCCACGACAGGCACTTCAAGAGACCCAGTACTTC. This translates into CASSPRQALQETQYF.

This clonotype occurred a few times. The CDR3: CASSLSGTWAEQYF. The CDR3 coding sequence is TGTGCCAGCAGTTTATCCGGGACCTGGGCCGAGCAGTACTTC. V usage is TRBV28 and J usage is TRBJ2-7; TRBD1 or TRBD2 may be the D gene (5 bases each). The CDR3 is made up of 14 amino acids. Germline lookup yields CDR1 MDHEN and CDR2 SYDVKM. V gave up 1 base and J gave up 6 bases, with 13 bases separating them.

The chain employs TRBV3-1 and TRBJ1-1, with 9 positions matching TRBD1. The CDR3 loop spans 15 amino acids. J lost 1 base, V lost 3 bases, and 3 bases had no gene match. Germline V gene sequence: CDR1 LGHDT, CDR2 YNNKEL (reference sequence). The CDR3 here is CASSHYRGPNTEAFF. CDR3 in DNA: TGTGCCAGCAGCCATTACAGGGGGCCGAACACTGAAGCTTTCTTT.

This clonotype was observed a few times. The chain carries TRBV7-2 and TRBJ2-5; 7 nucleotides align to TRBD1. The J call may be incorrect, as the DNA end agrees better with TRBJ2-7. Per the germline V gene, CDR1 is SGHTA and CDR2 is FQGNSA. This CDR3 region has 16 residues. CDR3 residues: CASSLEGASPFYEQYF. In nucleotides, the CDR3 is TGTGCCAGCAGCCTCGAGGGGGCCAGTCCTTTCTACGAGCAGTACTTC.

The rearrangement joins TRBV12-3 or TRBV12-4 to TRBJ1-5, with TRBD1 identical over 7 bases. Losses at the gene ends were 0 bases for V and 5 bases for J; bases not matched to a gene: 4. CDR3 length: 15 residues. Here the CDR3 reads CASSLAGDSYQPQHF. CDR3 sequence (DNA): TGTGCCAGCAGTTTAGCGGGGGACAGCTATCAGCCCCAGCATTTT.

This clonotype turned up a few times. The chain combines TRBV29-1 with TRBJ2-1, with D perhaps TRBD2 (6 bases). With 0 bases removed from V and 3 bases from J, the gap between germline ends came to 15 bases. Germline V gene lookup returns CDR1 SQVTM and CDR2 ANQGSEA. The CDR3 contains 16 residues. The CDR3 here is CSVEDLRLGNYNEQFF. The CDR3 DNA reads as TGCAGCGTTGAAGATCTTAGACTAGGTAACTACAATGAGCAGTTCTTC.

The CDR3 region has the DNA TGTGCCAGCAGCTTAGAAGGGGGCGATGAAGCTTTCTTT. As protein: CASSLEGGDEAFF. The rearrangement joins TRBV7-9 to TRBJ1-1, with TRBD1 matching 7 bases. V was pared by 1 base and J by 7 bases, with 3 bases of the junction left unmatched. Per germline, CDR1 SEHNR and CDR2 FQNEAQ (reference sequence). CDR3 length: 13 amino acids.